The present TCR beta chain was sequenced within a study of T cell responses to AZD1222 COVID-19 vaccine. Here immunoSEQ multiplex PCR was the method, and the copy in TCRdb shows in-frame clones only, minus some. Of 100,000 to 150,000 clones in the sample, approximately 85% were seen once. Study conclusions and caveats: Donors in the cohort were predominantly white British and more often female, and clonal diversity was possibly underestimated.

Per germline, CDR1 KGHSH and CDR2 LQKENI. With 4 bases removed from V and 2 bases from J, the gap between germline ends came to 9 bases. CDR3 length: 14 amino acids. As to this clone: Its specificity is not known.

This material consisted of peripheral blood, taken 28 days after the second AZD1222 dose. The chain couples TRBV18 to TRBJ1-3, with D perhaps TRBD1 (5 bases). The source of this sequence is an adult who received the AZD1222 COVID-19 vaccine. The CDR3 DNA is TGTGCCAGCTCACGCGACAGCCCTGGAAACACCATATATTTT. Its protein product is CASSRDSPGNTIYF.